This entry describes one TCR beta chain. Its antigen is not yet known. Mismatch with germline at one junction end may stem from a read error. The CDR1 and CDR2 encoded by the germline V gene are MGHRA and YSYEKL. The CDR3, from cysteine to phenylalanine, totals 15 residues. Just CDR3 DNA is preserved here, 45 bases in frame from base 1. This sample was taken from a study of tumor and adjacent non-tumor tissue in lung cancer (dated by TCRdb to the late 2010s). About the full investigation: The cohort included around twelve adenocarcinoma, 2 squamous cell carcinoma and 1 small cell lung cancer patients. The roughly 15 patients were aged roughly 31 to 85 years, included ten or so men and 5 women, and had TNM stage I to III disease. Sequencing produced about 130 million productive TCRbeta reads in total, an average of about 4.17 million reads per sample. The study compared bulk TCRbeta repertoires between lung tumor tissue and matched distant non-tumor lung tissue from about 14 lung cancer patients. TCRbeta CDR3 sequencing was performed on thirty paired specimens, with one tumor sample and one normal lung sample collected per patient. Broad study findings and their caveats: Tumor tissue showed significantly higher TCR diversity (inverse Simpson) than normal lung tissue, at about 400 vs 150 (P = 0.0075, Mann-Whitney U test). The methods do not name the sequencing platform or mention unique molecular identifiers. The top 100 clones made up a significantly larger cumulative share of the repertoire in normal lung than in tumor tissue. Peripheral blood was not sequenced, so blood TCRbeta repertoires were not examined in the lung cancer patients of the study. TCR diversity was significantly higher in younger patients, and greater tumor TCR diversity was associated with shorter overall survival and shorter disease-free survival. Only around 15 patients were included in the cohort, and the need for larger samples and more detailed clinical data was noted by the authors.

Library preparation used multiplex PCR. Sequenced using an Illumina HiSeq 2500. Following protocols modified from ARM-PCR, the researchers constructed TCRbeta libraries through three rounds of nested PCR with primers (Table S4). Before sequencing, PCR products in the 200-500 bp range were cut out of the gel and cleaned up using the QIAquick gel extraction kit. Per the original workflow: Trimmomatic was used to clean the reads, FLASH was used to merge the reads into complete CDR3 sequences, and MiTCR was used to assign the reads to V(D)J germline segments. VDJtools was used to compute clonal diversity as the inverse Simpson's index. A read counted as productive if the sequence was in-frame and lacked a premature stop codon. TCRdb trimmed public reads at Q25 via fastp, called clones via MiXCR and kept in-frame beta chains. CDR3 protein sequences are deduplicated, and each keeps its most common genes and DNA. TCRdb, not the original authors, processed these V and J calls. Across this sample there are some 100,000 distinct CDR3 sequences, with about 80% seen only once. Roughly 29% of the sample is taken by the ten largest.

RNA was isolated from bulk, unsorted tissue, and RNA quality was assessed with a NanoDrop ND-1000 and an Agilent 2100. For the normal lung samples, distant non-tumor tissue was collected more than 3 cm away from the tumor edge. Newly diagnosed lung cancer patients without prior chemotherapy who had been admitted for thoracic surgery in China between August and November 2014 were enrolled as donors. The study excluded patients who had received radiotherapy or chemotherapy before or who had another cancer at the same time. Surgical tissue pieces of about 1-2.3 cm3 were preserved in RNAlater solution and were kept at -80 degrees C until use.

The sample consisted of distant non-tumor lung tissue. The rearrangement combines TRBV4-1 with TRBJ1-1, with no reliable assignment of the D segment. This TCR derives from a man in his 60s with small cell lung cancer. The encoded CDR3 is CASSQVLGSSTEAFF. The DNA sequence follows: TGCGCCAGCAGCCAAGTACTAGGGAGTTCGACTGAAGCTTTTTTT.